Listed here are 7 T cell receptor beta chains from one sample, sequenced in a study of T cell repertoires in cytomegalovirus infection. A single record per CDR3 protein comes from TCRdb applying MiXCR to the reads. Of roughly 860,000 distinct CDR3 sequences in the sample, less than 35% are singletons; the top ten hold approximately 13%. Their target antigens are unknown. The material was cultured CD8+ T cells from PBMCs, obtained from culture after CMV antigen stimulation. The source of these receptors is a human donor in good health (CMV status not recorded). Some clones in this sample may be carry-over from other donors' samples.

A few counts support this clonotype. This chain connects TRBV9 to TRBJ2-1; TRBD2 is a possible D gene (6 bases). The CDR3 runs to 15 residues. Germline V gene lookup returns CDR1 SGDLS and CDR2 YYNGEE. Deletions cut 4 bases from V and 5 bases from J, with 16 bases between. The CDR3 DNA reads TGTGCCAGCAGCACCAGCGGGTCCGCCCACAATGAGCAGTTCTTC. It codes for CASSTSGSAHNEQFF.

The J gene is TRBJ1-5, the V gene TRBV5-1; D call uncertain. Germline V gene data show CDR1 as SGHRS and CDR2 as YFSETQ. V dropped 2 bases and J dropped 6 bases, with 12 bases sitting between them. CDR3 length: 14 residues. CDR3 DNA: TGCGCCAGCAGCTTAAAATCGGGAGGTCAGCCCCAGCATTTT. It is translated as CASSLKSGGQPQHF.

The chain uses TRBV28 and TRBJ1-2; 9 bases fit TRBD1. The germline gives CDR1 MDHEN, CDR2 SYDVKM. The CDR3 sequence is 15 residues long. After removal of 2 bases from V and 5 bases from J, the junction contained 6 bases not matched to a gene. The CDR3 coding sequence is TGTGCCAGCAGTTTACGCCGGGACAGGGAGTATGGCTACACCTTC. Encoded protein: CASSLRRDREYGYTF.

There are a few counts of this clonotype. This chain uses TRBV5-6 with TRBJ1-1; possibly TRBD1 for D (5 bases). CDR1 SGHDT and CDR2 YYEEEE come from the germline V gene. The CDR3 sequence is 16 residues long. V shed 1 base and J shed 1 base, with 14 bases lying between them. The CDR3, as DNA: TGTGCCAGCAGCTTGTTACGTTCGGGGGGGAACACTGAAGCTTTCTTT. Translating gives CASSLLRSGGNTEAFF.

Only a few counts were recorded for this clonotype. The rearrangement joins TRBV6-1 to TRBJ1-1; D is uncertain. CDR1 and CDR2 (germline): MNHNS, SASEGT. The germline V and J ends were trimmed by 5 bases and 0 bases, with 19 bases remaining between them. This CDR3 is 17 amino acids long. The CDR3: CASSSGRILGMNTEAFF. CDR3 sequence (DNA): TGTGCCAGCAGTTCCGGCCGCATCTTAGGGATGAACACTGAAGCTTTCTTT.

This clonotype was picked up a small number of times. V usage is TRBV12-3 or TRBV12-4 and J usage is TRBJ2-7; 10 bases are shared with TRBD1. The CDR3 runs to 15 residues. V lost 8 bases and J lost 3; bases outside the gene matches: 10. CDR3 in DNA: TGTGCCAGCGGGGGGGGACAGGGGAATTACTACGAGCAGTACTTC. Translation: CASGGGQGNYYEQYF.

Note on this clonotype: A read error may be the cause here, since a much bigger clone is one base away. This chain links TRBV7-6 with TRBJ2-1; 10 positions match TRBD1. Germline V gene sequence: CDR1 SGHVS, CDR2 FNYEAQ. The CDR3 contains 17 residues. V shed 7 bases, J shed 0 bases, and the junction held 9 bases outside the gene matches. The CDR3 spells CASNKRTGGGSYNEQFF. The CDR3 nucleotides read TGTGCCAGCAACAAAAGGACAGGGGGAGGCTCCTACAATGAGCAGTTCTTC. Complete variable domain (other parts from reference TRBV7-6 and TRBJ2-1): GAGVSQSPRYKVTKRGQDVALRCDPISGHVSLYWYRQALGQGPEFLTYFNYEAQQDKSGLPNDRFSAERPEGSISTLTIQRTEQRDSAMYRCASNKRTGGGSYNEQFFGPGTRLTVL.